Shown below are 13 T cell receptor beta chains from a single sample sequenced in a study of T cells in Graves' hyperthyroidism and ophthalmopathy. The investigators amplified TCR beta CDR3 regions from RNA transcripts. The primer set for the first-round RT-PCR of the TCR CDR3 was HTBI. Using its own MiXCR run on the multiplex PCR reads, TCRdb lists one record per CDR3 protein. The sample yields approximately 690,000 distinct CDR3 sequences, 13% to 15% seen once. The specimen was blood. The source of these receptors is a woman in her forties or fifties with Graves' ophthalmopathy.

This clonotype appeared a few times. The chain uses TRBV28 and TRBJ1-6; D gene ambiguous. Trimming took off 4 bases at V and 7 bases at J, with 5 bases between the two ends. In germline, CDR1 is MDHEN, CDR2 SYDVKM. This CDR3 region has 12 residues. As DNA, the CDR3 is TGTGCCAGCAGTTACATAAATTCACCCCTCCACTTT. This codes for CASSYINSPLHF.

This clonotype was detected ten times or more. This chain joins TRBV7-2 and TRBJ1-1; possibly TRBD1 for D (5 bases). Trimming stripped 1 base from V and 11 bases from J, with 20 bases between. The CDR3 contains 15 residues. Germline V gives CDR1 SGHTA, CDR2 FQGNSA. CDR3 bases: TGTGCCAGCAGCTTAGAGCGCGGGGCGCGACAGACCGCTTTCTTT. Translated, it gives CASSLERGARQTAFF.

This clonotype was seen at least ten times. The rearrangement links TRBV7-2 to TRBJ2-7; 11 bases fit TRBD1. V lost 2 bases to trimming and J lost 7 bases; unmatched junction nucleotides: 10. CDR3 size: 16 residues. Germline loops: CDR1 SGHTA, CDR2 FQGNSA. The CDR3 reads CASSLSWGDRGSEQYF. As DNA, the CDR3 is TGTGCCAGCAGCTTAAGTTGGGGGGACAGGGGGTCTGAGCAGTACTTC.

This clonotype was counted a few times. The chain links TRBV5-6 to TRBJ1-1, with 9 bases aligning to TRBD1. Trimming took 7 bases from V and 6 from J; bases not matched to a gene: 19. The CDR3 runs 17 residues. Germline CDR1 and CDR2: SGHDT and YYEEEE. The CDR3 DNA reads TGTGCCAGCCGGGACAGGGTGGAACATGGGGGCCGTCCTGAAGCTTTCTTT. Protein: CASRDRVEHGGRPEAFF.

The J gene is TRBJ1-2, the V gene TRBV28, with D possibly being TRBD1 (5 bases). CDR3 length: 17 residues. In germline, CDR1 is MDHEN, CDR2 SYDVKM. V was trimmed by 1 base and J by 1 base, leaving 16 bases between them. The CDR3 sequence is CASSLFPGSADNYGYTF. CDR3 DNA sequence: TGTGCCAGCAGTTTATTTCCAGGGTCCGCCGATAACTATGGCTACACCTTC.

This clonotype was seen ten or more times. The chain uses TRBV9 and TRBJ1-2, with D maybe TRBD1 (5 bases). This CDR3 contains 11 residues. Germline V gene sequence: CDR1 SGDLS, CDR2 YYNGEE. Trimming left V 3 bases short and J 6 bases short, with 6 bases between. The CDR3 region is CASSAGDGYTF. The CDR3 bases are TGTGCCAGCAGCGCGGGGGATGGCTACACCTTC.

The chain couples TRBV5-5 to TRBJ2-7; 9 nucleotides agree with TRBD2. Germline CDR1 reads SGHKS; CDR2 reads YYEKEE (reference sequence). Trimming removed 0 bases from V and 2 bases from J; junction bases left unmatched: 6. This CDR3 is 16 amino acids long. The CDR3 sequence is CASSLAGTSRTYEQYF. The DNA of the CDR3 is TGTGCCAGCAGCTTGGCAGGGACTAGCAGAACCTACGAGCAGTACTTC.

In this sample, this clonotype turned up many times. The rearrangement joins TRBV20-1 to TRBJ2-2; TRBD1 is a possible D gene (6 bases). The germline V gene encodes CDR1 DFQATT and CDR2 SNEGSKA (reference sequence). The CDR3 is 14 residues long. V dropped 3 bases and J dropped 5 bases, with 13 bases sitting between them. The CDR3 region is CSASRTANTGELFF. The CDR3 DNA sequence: TGCAGTGCTAGCCGGACAGCTAATACCGGGGAGCTGTTTTTT.

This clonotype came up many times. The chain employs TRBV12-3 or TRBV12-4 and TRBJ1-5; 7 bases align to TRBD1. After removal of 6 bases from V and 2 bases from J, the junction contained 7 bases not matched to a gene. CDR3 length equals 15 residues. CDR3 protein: CASSQRQGGNQPQHF. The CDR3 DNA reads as TGTGCCAGCAGCCAAAGACAGGGTGGCAATCAGCCCCAGCATTTT.

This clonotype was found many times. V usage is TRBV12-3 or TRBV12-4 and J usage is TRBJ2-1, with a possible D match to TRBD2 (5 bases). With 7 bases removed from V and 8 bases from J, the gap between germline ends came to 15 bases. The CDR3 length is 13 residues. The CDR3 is CASMFFPGDEQFF. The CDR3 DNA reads TGTGCCAGCATGTTTTTCCCCGGGGATGAGCAGTTCTTC.

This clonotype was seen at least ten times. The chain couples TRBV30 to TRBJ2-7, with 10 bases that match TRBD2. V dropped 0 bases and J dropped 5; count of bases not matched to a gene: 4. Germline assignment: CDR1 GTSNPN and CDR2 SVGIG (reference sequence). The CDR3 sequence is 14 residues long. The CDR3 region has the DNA TGTGCCTGGAGTGTAACTAGCGGGATAAACGAGCAGTACTTC. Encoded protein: CAWSVTSGINEQYF.

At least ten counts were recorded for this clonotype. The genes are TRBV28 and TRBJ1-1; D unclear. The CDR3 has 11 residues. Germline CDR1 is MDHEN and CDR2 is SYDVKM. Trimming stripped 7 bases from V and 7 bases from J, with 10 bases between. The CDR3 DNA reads TGTGCCAGCATTAACCGGGGTGAAGCTTTCTTT. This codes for CASINRGEAFF.

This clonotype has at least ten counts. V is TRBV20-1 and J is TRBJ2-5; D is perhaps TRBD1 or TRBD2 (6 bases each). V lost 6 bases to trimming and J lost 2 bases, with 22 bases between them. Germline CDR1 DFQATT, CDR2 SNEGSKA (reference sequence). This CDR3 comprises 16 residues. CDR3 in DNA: TGCAGTGCCGCTCGCGGAGGGGGTCTCGAACAAGAGACCCAGTACTTC. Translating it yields CSAARGGGLEQETQYF.